These T cell receptor beta chains were read from a single sample in a study of Graves' ophthalmopathy and Graves' hyperthyroidism. One entry per CDR3 protein, called by TCRdb with MiXCR from the multiplex PCR reads. The sample shows some 1.1 million distinct CDR3 sequences, less than 45% of them seen only once. The sample consisted of peripheral blood or thyroid tissue (not recorded which). The receptors shown here come from an adult man with Graves' hyperthyroidism. CDR3s include the opening cysteine and the closing phenylalanine or tryptophan. The D gene is left open where the match is weak. Clone size is not always given. Where it is, it says once, few, many or a class for expanded clones.

J,V,size,D,CDR3,DNA
TRBJ2-6,TRBV19,many,-,CASSSQQGSGANVLTF,TGTGCCAGTAGTTCGCAGCAGGGTTCTGGGGCCAACGTCCTGACTTTC
TRBJ1-1,TRBV2,many,TRBD1,CASSSILGQGAVEAFF,TGTGCCAGCAGTTCTATCCTCGGACAGGGGGCGGTTGAAGCTTTCTTT
TRBJ2-7,TRBV15,-,TRBD1,CATSDRTGGTYEQYF,TGTGCCACCAGCGACCGGACAGGGGGGACCTACGAGCAGTACTTC
TRBJ2-6,TRBV2,-,-,CASSYGVSGPGTRPGANVLTF,TGTGCCAGCAGTTACGGGGTCTCCGGGCCAGGGACCCGCCCTGGGGCCAACGTCCTGACTTTC
TRBJ1-2,TRBV7-9,few,-,CASSQDASDGYTF,TGTGCCAGCAGCCAAGACGCTTCGGATGGCTACACCTTC
TRBJ2-6,TRBV5-1,few,-,CASSSLGDNVSGANVLTF,TGCGCCAGCAGCTCTCTTGGGGACAACGTCTCTGGGGCCAACGTCCTGACTTTC
TRBJ1-5,TRBV19,many,TRBD1,CASRIGTASYQPQHF,TGTGCCAGTCGAATAGGGACAGCATCTTATCAGCCCCAGCATTTT
TRBJ2-2,TRBV20-1,few,-,CSARSTVTSGELFF,TGCAGTGCCCGAAGTACAGTTACCTCCGGGGAGCTGTTTTTT
TRBJ1-1,TRBV6-5,few,-,CASSRTLLQAFF,TGTGCCAGCAGTCGGACCTTGCTACAAGCTTTCTTT
TRBJ1-6,TRBV5-1,-,TRBD1,CASSSKAGTERSYNSPLHF,TGCGCCAGCAGCTCCAAGGCCGGGACAGAGCGCTCCTATAATTCACCCCTCCACTTT
TRBJ1-6,TRBV5-1,-,TRBD1,CAPGQGFSPLHF,TGTGCCCCGGGACAGGGCTTTTCACCCCTCCACTTT
TRBJ2-5,TRBV5-5,few,TRBD2,CASSSGGLQEAQYF,TGCGCCAGCAGTTCGGGGGGATTACAAGAGGCCCAGTACTTC
TRBJ2-1,TRBV7-6,few,-,CASSLDTYQQFF,TGTGCCAGCAGCTTGGATACATACCAGCAGTTCTTC
TRBJ1-1,TRBV29-1,many,TRBD1,CSVAWTGSHEAFF,TGCAGCGTTGCCTGGACAGGCTCTCATGAAGCTTTCTTT
TRBJ2-2,TRBV19,-,TRBD1,CASSRTDRGRSYGELFF,TGTGCCAGTAGTAGAACGGACAGGGGGCGCTCGTACGGGGAGCTGTTTTTT
TRBJ2-7,TRBV20-1,many,-,CSAMGDSTYEQYF,TGCAGTGCTATGGGAGATAGTACCTACGAGCAGTACTTC
TRBJ1-2,TRBV9,many,-,CASTIPGGYTF,TGTGCCAGCACCATCCCCGGTGGCTACACCTTC
TRBJ2-5,TRBV7-2,-,-,CARMYQETQYF,TGTGCCCGCATGTACCAAGAGACCCAGTACTTC
TRBJ2-7,TRBV13,many,TRBD2,CASSMGLNYEQYF,TGTGCCAGCAGCATGGGACTAAACTACGAGCAGTACTTC
TRBJ1-1,TRBV9,-,-,CASSVRGSDTEAFF,TGTGCCAGCAGCGTAAGAGGGTCGGACACTGAAGCTTTCTTT
TRBJ1-1,TRBV7-9,many,-,CASSLFEGITEAFF,TGTGCCAGCAGCTTATTCGAGGGAATCACTGAAGCTTTCTTT
TRBJ1-2,TRBV9,-,-,CASSVVAGNNYGYTF,TGTGCCAGCAGCGTAGTAGCCGGCAATAACTATGGCTACACCTTC
TRBJ1-4,TRBV2,-,TRBD1,CASRGGTGVNEKLFF,TGTGCCAGCAGGGGCGGGACAGGGGTAAATGAAAAACTGTTTTTT
TRBJ2-7,TRBV29-1,-,TRBD1,CSVEPGQGSGEQYF,TGCAGCGTTGAACCGGGACAGGGGTCCGGCGAGCAGTACTTC
TRBJ2-2,TRBV10-3,-,-,CATGPGTLTGELFF,TGTGCCACCGGACCCGGGACTTTGACCGGGGAGCTGTTTTTT
TRBJ2-1,TRBV25-1,-,-,CASSYNLGTEIYNEQFF,TGTGCCAGCAGTTACAACCTCGGGACGGAGATCTACAATGAGCAGTTCTTC
TRBJ2-7,TRBV7-2,-,TRBD2,CASSPVAGTGELYF,TGTGCCAGCAGCCCGGTAGCGGGAACCGGGGAGCTGTACTTC
TRBJ1-1,TRBV10-3,few,-,CASSTKGDTEAFF,TGTGCCAGCTCCACCAAGGGGGACACTGAAGCTTTCTTT
TRBJ1-5,TRBV19,few,-,CASSGAVSQPQHF,TGTGCCAGTAGTGGGGCAGTCAGCCAGCCCCAGCATTTT
TRBJ2-7,TRBV20-1,few,TRBD1,CSAKGQGGRAYEQYF,TGCAGTGCAAAGGGACAGGGCGGGCGGGCCTACGAGCAGTACTTC
TRBJ1-2,TRBV20-1,-,-,CSAKDSFYGYTF,TGCAGTGCTAAGGACAGCTTCTATGGCTACACCTTC
TRBJ1-1,TRBV10-2,many,-,CASTLWGRQDGTEAFF,TGCGCCAGCACCCTATGGGGACGCCAGGATGGCACTGAAGCTTTCTTT
TRBJ2-7,TRBV4-1,many,TRBD2,CASSREGPYEQYF,TGCGCCAGCAGCCGGGAGGGCCCTTACGAGCAGTACTTC
TRBJ2-7,TRBV7-2,-,-,CASSLDAHPDWTEQYF,TGTGCCAGCAGCTTAGATGCCCATCCGGACTGGACCGAGCAGTACTTC
TRBJ2-6,TRBV6-6,many,-,CASSGLFNSGANVLTF,TGTGCCAGCAGTGGTCTCTTCAACTCTGGGGCCAACGTCCTGACTTTC
TRBJ2-2,TRBV20-1,few,TRBD2,CSARLAGGLAGELFF,TGCAGTGCTCGTCTAGCGGGGGGGCTAGCCGGGGAGCTGTTTTTT
TRBJ2-5,TRBV7-2,few,TRBD2,CASSSPRLAGKETQYF,TGTGCCAGCAGCTCTCCTCGTTTAGCGGGAAAGGAGACCCAGTACTTC
TRBJ1-6,TRBV6-5,-,TRBD1,CASTTGGHSPLHF,TGTGCCAGCACGACAGGGGGCCATTCACCCCTCCACTTT
TRBJ1-5,TRBV20-1,few,-,CSTESGHNQPQHF,TGCAGTACCGAATCGGGCCACAATCAGCCCCAGCATTTT
TRBJ1-2,TRBV29-1,-,TRBD1,CSVDLDRANYGYTF,TGCAGCGTGGATCTCGACAGGGCTAACTATGGCTACACCTTC
TRBJ1-2,TRBV27,few,-,CASSPSARVFGYTF,TGTGCCAGCAGCCCGAGCGCCAGGGTGTTTGGCTACACCTTC
TRBJ1-5,TRBV15,many,-,CATSRGIRGSNQPQHF,TGTGCCACCAGCAGAGGCATACGGGGCTCAAATCAGCCCCAGCATTTT
TRBJ2-7,TRBV14,few,-,CASSQDRTVSGYEQYF,TGTGCCAGCAGCCAAGATCGTACAGTAAGTGGCTACGAGCAGTACTTC
TRBJ2-2,TRBV27,-,-,CASTRTLGNTGELFF,TGTGCCAGCACTCGGACACTTGGGAACACCGGGGAGCTGTTTTTT
TRBJ2-2,TRBV7-2,many,-,CASSFGWVGELFF,TGTGCCAGCAGCTTCGGTTGGGTTGGGGAGCTGTTTTTT
TRBJ1-1,TRBV6-6,few,-,CASSFGWRTNTEAFF,TGTGCCAGCAGTTTCGGGTGGAGGACGAACACTGAAGCTTTCTTT
TRBJ1-1,TRBV20-1,once,-,CSARAVGLEAFF,TGCAGTGCTAGGGCGGTGGGCCTAGAAGCTTTCTTT
TRBJ1-5,TRBV10-3,many,TRBD1,CAISANIPGQSNSNQPQHF,TGTGCCATCAGTGCCAATATACCGGGACAGAGCAATAGCAATCAGCCCCAGCATTTT
TRBJ1-1,TRBV10-3,-,-,CAISDSGNTEAFF,TGTGCCATCAGCGACTCAGGGAACACTGAAGCTTTCTTT
TRBJ2-2,TRBV20-1,few,TRBD2,CSARSPGLAGFRGGELFF,TGCAGTGCTAGATCCCCAGGACTAGCGGGATTTCGTGGCGGGGAGCTGTTTTTT
TRBJ1-4,TRBV4-3,many,-,CASSRQGRVANEKLFF,TGCGCCAGCAGCCGCCAGGGAAGGGTGGCTAATGAAAAACTGTTTTTT